The TCR beta chain described here comes from a study of cytomegalovirus exposure and HLA in healthy donors. A word on this clone: Antigen specificity is unknown. Compared with germline, one end of the junction differs, possibly owing to a read error.

Researchers ran the PCR with 60 Vbeta and 13 Jbeta primers. Assay: immunoSEQ multiplex PCR; the TCRdb copy retains only in-frame clones and omits some. The sample lists some 140,000 clones; about four fifths were seen once. Findings and limits, study-wide: TRBV6-2, TRBV6-3 and some other V segments were unresolvable in 87-base-pair reads.

This CDR3 comprises 13 residues. Germline V gene sequence: CDR1 SGHTA, CDR2 FQGTGA. The clonotype comes from a young man in good health. The chain links TRBV7-3 to TRBJ1-2, with 7 bases aligning to TRBD1. Sequenced material: PBMCs. In nucleotides, the CDR3 is TGTGCCAGCAGCTCTACCGCTGGGACAGACCATTGCTTC. Its translation is CASSSTAGTDHCF.